The TCR beta chain described here comes from a study of T-cell reconstitution after alpha-beta-depleted transplantation in children. Study-wide findings and caveats: T-cell numbers and diversity, one year after transplant, stemmed largely from T cells that were newly produced. From surviving recipient T cells and thymic progenitors came the high day-60 TCRbeta diversity observed in some patients. By about two months after transplant, alpha-beta T cells reportedly arose from several hundred graft clones that had expanded.

Preparing the TCRbeta library involved the use of unique molecular identifiers. TCRdb analysed the PCR reads with MiXCR anew, one entry per CDR3 protein. This sample yields around 15,000 distinct CDR3 sequences, of which roughly 7.1% are seen a single time; 36% belongs to the top ten. The germline gives CDR1 SNHLY, CDR2 FYNNEI. The CDR3 consists of 16 residues. This clonotype was detected many times. Its antigen is still unknown. The germline gene is not matched at one end of the junction; a read error may be the cause. The receptor was isolated from a boy in the first two years of life who had a stem cell transplant for Wiskott-Aldrich syndrome, so the T cells may come from the graft donor. The specimen was PBMCs, mostly from graft donor cells, collected 60 days after TCRalphabeta/CD19-depleted stem cell transplant. This chain links TRBV2 with TRBJ1-5; a weak D match, TRBD1 (6 bases). CDR3 sequence: CVSSEQGSRSNQPQHF. DNA of the CDR3: TGTGTCAGCAGTGAACAGGGTAGCAGGAGCAATCAGCCCCAGCATTTT.